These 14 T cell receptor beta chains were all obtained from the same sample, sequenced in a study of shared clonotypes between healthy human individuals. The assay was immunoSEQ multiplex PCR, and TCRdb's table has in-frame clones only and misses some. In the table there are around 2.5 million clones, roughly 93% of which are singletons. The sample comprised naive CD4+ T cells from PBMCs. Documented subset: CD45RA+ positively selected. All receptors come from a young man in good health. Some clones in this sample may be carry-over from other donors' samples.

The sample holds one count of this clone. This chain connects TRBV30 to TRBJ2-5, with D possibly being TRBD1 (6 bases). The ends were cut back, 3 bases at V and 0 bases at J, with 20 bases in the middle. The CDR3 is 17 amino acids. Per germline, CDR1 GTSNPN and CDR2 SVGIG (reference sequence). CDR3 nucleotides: TGTGCCTGGAGCCCACGGACGGGGACACAAGACCAAGAGACCCAGTACTTC. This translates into CAWSPRTGTQDQETQYF. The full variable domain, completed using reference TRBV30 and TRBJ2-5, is SQTIHQWPATLVQPVGSPLSLECTVEGTSNPNLYWYRQAAGRGLQLLFYSVGIGQISSEVPQNLSASRPQDRQFILSSKKLLLSDSGFYLCAWSPRTGTQDQETQYFGPGTRLLVL.

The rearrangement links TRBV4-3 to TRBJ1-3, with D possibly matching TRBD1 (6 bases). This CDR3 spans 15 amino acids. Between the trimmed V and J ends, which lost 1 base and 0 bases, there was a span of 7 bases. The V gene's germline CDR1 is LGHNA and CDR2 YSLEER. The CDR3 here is CASSQGGGSGNTIYF. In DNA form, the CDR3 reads TGCGCCAGCAGCCAAGGAGGGGGCTCTGGAAACACCATATATTTT.

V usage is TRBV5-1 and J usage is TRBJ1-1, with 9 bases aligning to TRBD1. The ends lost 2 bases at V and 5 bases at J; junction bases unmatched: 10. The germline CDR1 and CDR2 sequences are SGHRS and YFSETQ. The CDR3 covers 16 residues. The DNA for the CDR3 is TGCGCCAGCAGCTTCATGACAGGGGGGATTGGGACTGAAGCTTTCTTT. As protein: CASSFMTGGIGTEAFF.

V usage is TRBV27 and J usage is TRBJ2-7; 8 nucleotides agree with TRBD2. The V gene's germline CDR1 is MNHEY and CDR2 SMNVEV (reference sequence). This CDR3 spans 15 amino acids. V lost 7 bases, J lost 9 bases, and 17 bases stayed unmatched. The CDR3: CASNPVGTRALGQYF. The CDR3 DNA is TGTGCCAGCAATCCAGTCGGGACTAGGGCCTTAGGGCAGTACTTC.

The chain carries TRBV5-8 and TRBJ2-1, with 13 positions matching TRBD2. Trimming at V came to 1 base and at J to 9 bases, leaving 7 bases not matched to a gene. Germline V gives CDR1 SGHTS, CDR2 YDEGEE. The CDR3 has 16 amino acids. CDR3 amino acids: CASSLTGLAGVSEQFF. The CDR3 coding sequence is TGTGCCAGCAGCTTGACTGGACTAGCGGGAGTAAGTGAGCAGTTCTTC.

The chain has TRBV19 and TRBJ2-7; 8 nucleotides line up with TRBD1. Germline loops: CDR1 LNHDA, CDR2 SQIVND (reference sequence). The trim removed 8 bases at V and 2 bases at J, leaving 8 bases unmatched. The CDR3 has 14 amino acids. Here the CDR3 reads CASGRGQAAYEQYF. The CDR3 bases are TGTGCCAGTGGCCGGGGACAGGCGGCCTACGAGCAGTACTTC.

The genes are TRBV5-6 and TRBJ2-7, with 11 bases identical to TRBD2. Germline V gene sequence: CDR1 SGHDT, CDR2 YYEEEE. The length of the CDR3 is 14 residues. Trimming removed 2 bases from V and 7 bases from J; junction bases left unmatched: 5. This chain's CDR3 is CASSFSGRALEQYF. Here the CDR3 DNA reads TGTGCCAGCAGCTTTAGCGGGAGGGCCTTAGAGCAGTACTTC. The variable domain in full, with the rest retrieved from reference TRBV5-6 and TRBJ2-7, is DAGVTQSPTHLIKTRGQQVTLRCSPKSGHDTVSWYQQALGQGPQFIFQYYEEEERQRGNFPDRFSGHQFPNYSSELNVNALLLGDSALYLCASSFSGRALEQYFGPGTRLTVT.

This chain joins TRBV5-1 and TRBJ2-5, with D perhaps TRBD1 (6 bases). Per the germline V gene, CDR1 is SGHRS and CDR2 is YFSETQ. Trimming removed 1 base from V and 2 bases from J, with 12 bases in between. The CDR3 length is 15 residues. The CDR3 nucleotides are TGCGCCAGCAGCTTGCTCAGGGGCGCTCAAGAGACCCAGTACTTC. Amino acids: CASSLLRGAQETQYF.

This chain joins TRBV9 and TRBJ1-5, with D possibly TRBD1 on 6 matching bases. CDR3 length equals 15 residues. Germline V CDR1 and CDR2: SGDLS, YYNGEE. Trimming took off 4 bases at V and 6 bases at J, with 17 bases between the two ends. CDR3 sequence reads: CASSMGGPGSQPQHF. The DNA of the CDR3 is TGTGCCAGCAGCATGGGGGGGCCCGGTAGTCAGCCCCAGCATTTT.

The CDR3: CASSVLLRSTDTQYF. CDR3 sequence (DNA): TGTGCCAGCAGTGTTTTGCTCCGAAGCACAGATACGCAGTATTTT. V and J are TRBV2 and TRBJ2-3, with D uncertain. The CDR3 totals 15 residues. The germline gives CDR1 SNHLY, CDR2 FYNNEI. Trimming shortened V by 4 bases and J by 0 bases, and 11 bases separated the two germline ends. Together with reference TRBV2 and TRBJ2-3, the CDR3 gives the full variable domain: EPEVTQTPSHQVTQMGQEVILRCVPISNHLYFYWYRQILGQKVEFLVSFYNNEISEKSEIFDDQFSVERPDGSNFTLKIRSTKLEDSAMYFCASSVLLRSTDTQYFGPGTRLTVL.

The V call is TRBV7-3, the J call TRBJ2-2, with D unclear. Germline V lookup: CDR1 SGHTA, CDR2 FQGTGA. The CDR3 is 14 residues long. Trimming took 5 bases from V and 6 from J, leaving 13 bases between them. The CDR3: CASSPLGFAGELFF. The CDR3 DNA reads TGTGCCAGCAGCCCTCTCGGATTCGCCGGGGAGCTGTTTTTT.

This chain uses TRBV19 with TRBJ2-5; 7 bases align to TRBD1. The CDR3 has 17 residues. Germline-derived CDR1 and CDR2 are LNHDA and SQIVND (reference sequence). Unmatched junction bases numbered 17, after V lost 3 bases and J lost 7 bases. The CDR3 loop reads CASSIWSSGQELVTQYF. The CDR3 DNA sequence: TGTGCCAGTAGTATCTGGTCTTCCGGACAGGAGCTCGTGACCCAGTACTTC.

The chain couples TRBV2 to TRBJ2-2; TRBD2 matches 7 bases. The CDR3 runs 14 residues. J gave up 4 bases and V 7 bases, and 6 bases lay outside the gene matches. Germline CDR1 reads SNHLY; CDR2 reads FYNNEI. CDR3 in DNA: TGTGCCAGCACACCCCAGCGGGGCACCGGGGAGCTGTTTTTT. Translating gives CASTPQRGTGELFF.

CDR3 in DNA: TGCAGCGTTGAAACGGCCAGGGGTGGGGAGACCCAGTACTTC. It encodes CSVETARGGETQYF. The rearrangement links TRBV29-1 to TRBJ2-5; D is possibly TRBD1 (6 bases). This CDR3 contains 14 residues. Germline V gives CDR1 SQVTM, CDR2 ANQGSEA. V lost 2 bases to trimming and J lost 5 bases, with 15 bases between them.